The 20 T cell receptor beta chains below all came from one sample that was sequenced in a study of shared T cell receptors in the human thymus. Profiling relied on immunoSEQ multiplex PCR, and the TCRdb table lists in-frame clones only, not all of them. The sample shows approximately 760,000 clones, 75% to 90% of them seen only once. This sample also appeared in a second study, on human thymus T cells.

Specimen: thymocytes. The receptors here all came from a girl under three years old with a congenital heart defect.

This chain links TRBV7-9 with TRBJ2-7; 7 bases line up with TRBD2. CDR1 SEHNR and CDR2 FQNEAQ come from the germline V gene (reference sequence). The CDR3 contains 12 residues. With V trimmed by 4 bases and J by 5 bases, 2 bases remained unmatched. The chain's CDR3 is CASSSGRDEQYF. The CDR3 DNA reads as TGTGCCAGCAGCTCAGGGAGGGACGAGCAGTACTTC.

The chain has TRBV5-1 and TRBJ1-1; D might be TRBD1 (5 bases). The CDR3 loop spans 23 amino acids. Trimming removed 5 bases from V and 3 bases from J, with 41 bases in between. Germline lookup yields CDR1 SGHRS and CDR2 YFSETQ. The CDR3 reads CASRHRGEIPGLRGGTSDTEAFF. CDR3 DNA: TGCGCCAGCAGACACCGTGGGGAGATACCGGGACTTCGGGGTGGGACTTCAGACACTGAAGCTTTCTTT.

The rearrangement joins TRBV28 to TRBJ1-1, with D maybe TRBD1 (5 bases). CDR3 length: 17 residues. V lost 6 bases and J 7 bases, leaving 27 bases between the germline ends. The germline V gene has CDR1 MDHEN and CDR2 SYDVKM. The CDR3 here is CASRVGGFSKRSLEAFF. DNA for the CDR3: TGTGCCAGCAGGGTGGGGGGGTTCTCGAAGAGATCCCTTGAAGCTTTCTTT.

The V call is TRBV6-4, the J call TRBJ2-3; TRBD2 might be the D (6 bases). V was trimmed by 7 bases and J by 0 bases, leaving 20 bases between them. This CDR3 is 17 amino acids long. CDR1 MRHNA and CDR2 SNTAGT come from the germline V gene. CDR3 amino acids: CASKDLRDRPSTDTQYF. The CDR3 coding sequence is TGTGCCAGCAAAGACCTGCGGGACCGCCCTAGCACAGATACGCAGTATTTT.

In DNA, the CDR3 is TGTGCCAGCAGCTGGAAACAGGGTACTCATGGCTACACCTTC. It specifies CASSWKQGTHGYTF. This chain links TRBV11-2 with TRBJ1-2; a possible D gene is TRBD1 (6 bases). V lost 4 bases and J 6 bases, leaving 15 bases between the germline ends. The CDR3 runs to 14 residues. Germline V gene data show CDR1 as SGHAT and CDR2 as FQNNGV.

The chain has TRBV2 and TRBJ2-3, with D perhaps matching TRBD1 (6 bases). Germline V gene sequence: CDR1 SNHLY, CDR2 FYNNEI. The germline V and J ends were trimmed by 1 base and 2 bases, with 22 bases remaining between them. This CDR3 is 19 amino acids long. CDR3 sequence: CASSEGTAVRRGNTDTQYF. The CDR3 coding sequence is TGTGCCAGCAGTGAAGGGACAGCTGTCCGTCGAGGAAACACAGATACGCAGTATTTT.

This clone has just a few counts. This chain joins TRBV5-1 and TRBJ1-1; D gene uncertain. Germline CDR1 SGHRS, CDR2 YFSETQ. The CDR3 totals 14 residues. The V end lost 8 bases, the J end lost 2 bases, and 16 bases lay between the germline ends. CDR3 sequence (DNA): TGCGCCAGTGGTACGTTCGGAGGAAACACTGAAGCTTTCTTT. It codes for CASGTFGGNTEAFF.

This CDR3 is CATLDVPNYGYTF. The CDR3 DNA follows: TGTGCCACCCTAGACGTACCTAACTATGGCTACACCTTC. The chain couples TRBV6-6 to TRBJ1-2; D unresolved. The germline V gene has CDR1 MNHNY and CDR2 SVGAGI (reference sequence). The CDR3 has 13 residues. Trimming took 10 bases from V and 0 from J, leaving 12 bases between them.

The genes are TRBV10-1 and TRBJ2-1, with 13 bases that match TRBD2. The ends lost 3 bases at V and 5 bases at J; junction bases unmatched: 13. There are 19 residues in the CDR3. CDR1 and CDR2 (germline): WNHNN, SYGVQD (reference sequence). The chain's CDR3 is CASSESGTSGVRGDNEQFF. The CDR3 DNA reads as TGCGCCAGCAGTGAATCCGGGACTAGCGGGGTTAGGGGCGACAATGAGCAGTTCTTC.

The DNA for the CDR3 is TGTGCCAGCAGTGCGGACAGGGAAAATCAGCCCCAGCATTTT. This sequence encodes CASSADRENQPQHF. The chain joins TRBV27 to TRBJ1-5, with 8 bases that match TRBD1. The CDR3 runs to 14 residues. The germline CDR1 and CDR2 sequences are MNHEY and SMNVEV (reference sequence). Trimming removed 5 bases from V and 4 bases from J; junction bases left unmatched: 4.

The chain joins TRBV6-5 to TRBJ1-2; D ambiguous. The germline gives CDR1 MNHEY, CDR2 SVGAGI. This CDR3 region has 13 residues. The V gene lost 0 bases and the J gene lost 4 bases, with 6 bases spanning the gap. The CDR3, as DNA: TGTGCCAGCAGTTACTCGTGGAGCTATGGCTACACCTTC. It yields the protein CASSYSWSYGYTF.

CDR3 residues: CASSAGTESSYEQYF. CDR3 sequence (DNA): TGTGCCAGCTCCGCCGGGACAGAGAGCTCCTACGAGCAGTACTTC. The chain has TRBV7-9 and TRBJ2-7, with 7 bases identical to TRBD1. CDR1 and CDR2 from the germline V gene are SEHNR and FQNEAQ (reference sequence). CDR3 length: 15 residues. Trimming removed 8 bases from V and 0 bases from J; junction bases left unmatched: 10.

CDR3 DNA sequence: TGTGCCAGCAGCTTAGTCGGGGGGGGATATACTGAAGCTTTCTTT. It is translated as CASSLVGGGYTEAFF. The gene calls are TRBV11-2 and TRBJ1-1; weak D call: TRBD1 (5 bases). Germline lookup yields CDR1 SGHAT and CDR2 FQNNGV. The germline V and J ends were trimmed by 1 base and 5 bases, with 14 bases remaining between them. The CDR3 has 15 amino acids.

The V call is TRBV15, the J call TRBJ2-1; 10 nucleotides align to TRBD2. V was clipped by 3 bases and J by 15 bases; unmatched bases: 8. Per the germline V gene, CDR1 is LNHNV and CDR2 is YYDKDF (reference sequence). The CDR3 has 13 residues. The CDR3 region has the DNA TGTGCCACCAGCAGTCGACTAGCGGGTGTTCTGTTCTTC. It is translated as CATSSRLAGVLFF.

The rearrangement links TRBV19 to TRBJ2-7; TRBD2 matches 8 bases. Germline-derived CDR1 and CDR2 are LNHDA and SQIVND (reference sequence). The CDR3 is 13 residues long. V lost 5 bases, J lost 5 bases, and 5 bases stayed unmatched. DNA for the CDR3: TGTGCCAGTAGTCCCGGGGGGGGGAACGAGCAGTACTTC. This translates into CASSPGGGNEQYF.

CDR3 residues: CASSYGRNYGYTF. The DNA of the CDR3 is TGTGCCAGCAGTTACGGCAGAAACTATGGCTACACCTTC. The chain has TRBV6-5 and TRBJ1-2; D remains ambiguous. There are 13 residues in the CDR3. Germline V lookup: CDR1 MNHEY, CDR2 SVGAGI. V was trimmed by 2 bases and J by 2 bases, leaving 6 bases between them.

On this clone: The sample contains more than one DNA sequence encoding this CDR3. The gene calls are TRBV6-5 and TRBJ1-2; D is perhaps TRBD1 (5 bases). Germline lookup yields CDR1 MNHEY and CDR2 SVGAGI. This CDR3 has 14 residues. The V gene lost 3 bases and the J gene lost 4 bases, with 12 bases spanning the gap. The CDR3 DNA sequence: TGTGCCAGCAGTTATGGGGGGAGGGGCTATGGCTACACCTTC. Amino acid sequence: CASSYGGRGYGYTF.

The chain couples TRBV7-2 to TRBJ2-5; D uncertain. From germline, CDR1 is SGHTA and CDR2 FQGNSA. Trimming removed 6 bases at V and 3 bases at J, with 14 bases between. This CDR3 has 14 amino acids. CDR3 DNA sequence: TGTGCCAGCAGTCCCCCCCGTCCTAAAGAGACCCAGTACTTC. Translation gives CASSPPRPKETQYF.

V gene TRBV14 combines with J gene TRBJ1-3; D call uncertain. Per the germline V gene, CDR1 is SGHDN and CDR2 is FVKESK. The length of the CDR3 is 17 residues. Trimming took off 1 base at V and 0 bases at J, with 13 bases between the two ends. The CDR3 is CASSQGSERSSGNTIYF. The CDR3 nucleotides are TGTGCCAGCAGCCAAGGAAGTGAGAGGAGCTCTGGAAACACCATATATTTT.

V usage is TRBV5-1 and J usage is TRBJ1-2; no definite D call. The CDR3 length is 15 residues. CDR1 and CDR2 (germline): SGHRS, YFSETQ. V lost 2 bases, J lost 6 bases, and 17 bases lay in between. CDR3 sequence (DNA): TGCGCCAGCAGCTTCCCGCCCGACCGGAGCGATGGCTACACCTTC. It codes for CASSFPPDRSDGYTF.